Below, 8 T cell receptor beta chains from the same sample are listed, as sequenced in a study of human T cells and chemical hapten exposure (dated by TCRdb to the early 2020s). The library was built by means of RACE. TCRdb names NextSeq 500 as the instrument used. TCRdb itself trimmed the public reads at Q25 with fastp, ran MiXCR and retained productive beta chains. Rows with a matching CDR3 protein are joined into one entry that keeps the most common DNA and genes. The sample table shows about 380,000 distinct CDR3 sequences, and about 4.4% are seen once. Jointly, the top ten make up 2% to 2.5% of the sample. This specimen's time point label, interpreted: patch test 1, 2 weeks after DPC sensitization. The sample's treatment or condition, from its label and the paper: therapeutic diphenylcyclopropenone sensitization with weekly scalp DPC. Sequencing used whole blood, obtained in connection with sensitization to the hapten diphenylcyclopropenone (DPC). The receptors originated from a woman between 45 and 65 years old with alopecia areata. Some clones in this sample may be carry-over from other donors' samples.

The gene calls are TRBV6-2 or TRBV6-3 and TRBJ1-1; D might be TRBD1 (5 bases). Trimming took off 0 bases at V and 3 bases at J, with 17 bases between the two ends. Germline-derived CDR1 and CDR2 are MNHEY and SVGEGT. This CDR3 is built from 17 residues. The CDR3 spells CASSYSGRYSRDTEAFF. The CDR3 DNA reads as TGTGCCAGCAGTTACTCGGGACGGTACTCACGGGACACTGAAGCTTTCTTT.

At least ten counts were recorded for this clonotype. For the CDR3, the DNA is TGTGCCTGGACCGGACGCCAAGGCATAAGTGAAGCTTTCTTT. Its translation: CAWTGRQGISEAFF. The chain couples TRBV30 to TRBJ1-1; D gene ambiguous. The CDR3 has 14 residues. Looked up from germline, CDR1 is GTSNPN and CDR2 is SVGIG (reference sequence). V gave up 4 bases and J gave up 7 bases, with 19 bases separating them.

In its sample, this clonotype was seen many times. The CDR3 spells CSALLAFSSYNEQFF. Written as DNA, the CDR3 is TGCAGTGCATTACTAGCGTTTAGCTCCTACAATGAGCAGTTCTTC. The V call is TRBV20-1, the J call TRBJ2-1, with 7 bases that match TRBD2. The CDR3 runs 15 residues. Germline CDR1 DFQATT, CDR2 SNEGSKA (reference sequence). J lost 0 bases, V lost 6 bases, and 8 bases had no gene match.

The chain has TRBV7-9 and TRBJ2-3; TRBD1 or TRBD2 may be the D gene (5 bases each). In germline, CDR1 is SEHNR, CDR2 FQNEAQ (reference sequence). The CDR3 has 13 amino acids. Trimming left V 4 bases short and J 6 bases short, with 11 bases between. CDR3 DNA: TGTGCCAGCAGCTCCCGGGGCCCGGATACGCAGTATTTT. Translating it yields CASSSRGPDTQYF.

This clonotype came up many times. The chain carries TRBV30 and TRBJ2-7; D remains unclear. V was clipped by 0 bases and J by 6 bases, with 12 bases between them. The CDR3 runs 13 residues. Per the germline V gene, CDR1 is GTSNPN and CDR2 is SVGIG (reference sequence). The CDR3 is CAWSVSQSGEQYF. Here the CDR3 DNA reads TGTGCCTGGAGTGTATCGCAGTCAGGCGAGCAGTACTTC.

This clonotype was observed a handful of times. The CDR3: CASSLAGVSGNTIYF. The CDR3 nucleotides read TGTGCCAGCAGTTTGGCAGGGGTCTCTGGAAACACCATATATTTT. The chain employs TRBV12-3 or TRBV12-4 and TRBJ1-3; a possible D gene is TRBD1 (6 bases). V gave up 3 bases and J gave up 0 bases, with 9 bases separating them. The CDR3 loop spans 15 amino acids.

The table lists this clonotype with many counts. The CDR3 is CASTRAQETQYF. In DNA, the CDR3 is TGTGCCAGCACCCGGGCCCAAGAGACCCAGTACTTC. The chain is built from TRBV5-5 and TRBJ2-5, with unresolved D. CDR1 is SGHKS and CDR2 is YYEKEE in the germline V gene (reference sequence). The CDR3 spans 12 residues. The ends were cut back, 6 bases at V and 1 base at J, with 7 bases in the middle. The variable domain in full, completed from reference TRBV5-5 and TRBJ2-5, reads DAGVTQSPTHLIKTRGQQVTLRCSPISGHKSVSWYQQVLGQGPQFIFQYYEKEERGRGNFPDRFSARQFPNYSSELNVNALLLGDSALYLCASTRAQETQYFGPGTRLLVL.

The rearrangement links TRBV12-2 to TRBJ1-1; the D segment call TRBD1 is taken from the table without a DNA check. TRBV12-2 constitutes a pseudogene. The CDR3 extends over 18 amino acids. The CDR3 here is CASRQIQGAWAVNTEAFF. In DNA form, the CDR3 reads TGTGCAAGTCGGCAGATACAGGGGGCGTGGGCCGTGAACACTGAAGCTTTCTTT.